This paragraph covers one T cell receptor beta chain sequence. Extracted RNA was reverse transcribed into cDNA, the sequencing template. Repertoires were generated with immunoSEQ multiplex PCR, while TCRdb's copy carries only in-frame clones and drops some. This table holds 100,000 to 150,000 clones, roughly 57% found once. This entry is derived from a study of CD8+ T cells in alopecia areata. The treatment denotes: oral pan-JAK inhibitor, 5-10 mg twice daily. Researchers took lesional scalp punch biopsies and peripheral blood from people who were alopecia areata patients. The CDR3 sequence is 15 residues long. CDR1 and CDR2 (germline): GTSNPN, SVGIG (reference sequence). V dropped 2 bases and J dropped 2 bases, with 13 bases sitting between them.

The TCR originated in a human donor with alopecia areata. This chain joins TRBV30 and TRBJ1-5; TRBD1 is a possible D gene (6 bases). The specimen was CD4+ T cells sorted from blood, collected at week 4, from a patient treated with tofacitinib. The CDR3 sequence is CAWSSRGIGNQPQHF. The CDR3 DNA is TGTGCCTGGAGTAGCAGGGGAATTGGCAATCAGCCCCAGCATTTT.